The 7 T cell receptor beta chains below come from one sample, sequenced in a study of OX40 agonist ivuxolimab in advanced cancers. Sequenced by immunoSEQ multiplex PCR; TCRdb stores in-frame clones only, minus some. The data show tens of thousands of clones, approximately 89% seen once. The specimen comprised CD4+ or CD8+ T cells sorted from blood, sampled in a trial of the OX40 agonist ivuxolimab. Receptors were obtained from an adult with an advanced solid tumor such as melanoma, head and neck, liver or kidney cancer.

Comment on this clone: The sample contains more than one DNA sequence encoding this CDR3. The CDR3 loop is CASSPPWGSAESLYGYTF. The DNA for the CDR3 is TGTGCCAGCTCACCCCCATGGGGCAGTGCCGAATCCCTCTATGGCTACACCTTC. The rearrangement uses TRBV18 and TRBJ1-2; D perhaps matches TRBD1 (5 bases). The CDR3 loop spans 18 amino acids. Germline V gene lookup returns CDR1 KGHSH and CDR2 LQKENI. Trimming pared 3 bases from V and 4 bases from J, leaving 24 bases between.

V and J are TRBV27 and TRBJ2-3; maybe TRBD1 (6 bases). CDR3 size: 17 residues. The germline CDR1 and CDR2 sequences are MNHEY and SMNVEV (reference sequence). The V end was cut by 6 bases, the J end by 2 bases, with 21 bases between. DNA for the CDR3: TGTGCCAGCAGCCTTCTTCAGGGGAGAGTGGACACAGATACGCAGTATTTT. Translation gives CASSLLQGRVDTDTQYF.

This clone was detected once. The chain links TRBV6-5 to TRBJ1-6; no clear D gene. The V and J ends lost 2 bases and 9 bases respectively, with 8 bases between them. In germline, CDR1 is MNHEY, CDR2 SVGAGI. The CDR3 has 13 residues. CDR3 region: CASSYAERSPLHF. The CDR3 DNA sequence: TGTGCCAGCAGTTACGCGGAACGTTCACCCCTCCACTTT.

The chain employs TRBV5-6 and TRBJ1-5, with a weak D call TRBD1 (5 bases). The CDR3 extends over 15 amino acids. Per the germline V gene, CDR1 is SGHDT and CDR2 is YYEEEE. Trimming left V 1 base short and J 1 base short, with 9 bases between. CDR3 loop: CASSLSPGSNQPQHF. CDR3 sequence (DNA): TGTGCCAGCAGCTTGTCACCAGGGAGCAATCAGCCCCAGCATTTT.

The rearrangement uses TRBV6-5 and TRBJ2-7; the D call may be TRBD1 or TRBD2 (8 bases each). The V end was cut by 5 bases, the J end by 4 bases, with 18 bases between. From germline, CDR1 is MNHEY and CDR2 SVGAGI. CDR3 length: 15 residues. DNA of the CDR3: TGTGCCAGCAGTACGGGGGGGACAGGACCTTACGAGCAGTACTTC. It encodes CASSTGGTGPYEQYF.

The CDR3 reads CASSLYKAYNEQFF. CDR3 nucleotides: TGTGCCAGCAGTTTATATAAGGCCTACAATGAGCAGTTCTTC. V usage is TRBV27 and J usage is TRBJ2-1; D gene unclear. Germline CDR1 is MNHEY and CDR2 is SMNVEV (reference sequence). Trimming stripped 1 base from V and 2 bases from J, with 6 bases between. This CDR3 has 14 residues.

CDR3 DNA: TGTGCCAGCAGTTCGAGGGGTTACTCCACAGATACGCAGTATTTT. Encoded protein: CASSSRGYSTDTQYF. The J gene is TRBJ2-3, the V gene TRBV27, with D perhaps assigned TRBD1 or TRBD2 (5 bases each). Germline values: CDR1 MNHEY, CDR2 SMNVEV (reference sequence). The CDR3 runs 15 residues. V gave up 4 bases and J gave up 2 bases, with 13 bases separating them.